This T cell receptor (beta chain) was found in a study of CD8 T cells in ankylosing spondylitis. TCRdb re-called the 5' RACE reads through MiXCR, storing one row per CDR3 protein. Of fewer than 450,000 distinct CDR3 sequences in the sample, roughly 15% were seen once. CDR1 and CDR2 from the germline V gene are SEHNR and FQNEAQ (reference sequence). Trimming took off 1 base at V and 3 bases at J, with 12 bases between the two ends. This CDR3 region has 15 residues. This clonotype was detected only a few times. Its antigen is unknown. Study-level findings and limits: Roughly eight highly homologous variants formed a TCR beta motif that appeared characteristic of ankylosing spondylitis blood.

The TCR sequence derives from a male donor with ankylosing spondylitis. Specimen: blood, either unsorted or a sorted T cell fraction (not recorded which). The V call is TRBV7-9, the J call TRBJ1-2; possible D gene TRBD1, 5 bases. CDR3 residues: CASSLGSGLDYGYTF. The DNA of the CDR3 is TGTGCCAGCAGCTTAGGGTCAGGGTTGGACTATGGCTACACCTTC.